The 14 T cell receptor beta chains listed next were all sequenced from one sample in a study of blood T cell repertoires in COVID-19 (dated by TCRdb to the early 2020s). The library was made by the immunoSEQ multiplex PCR assay. TCRdb stores this immuneACCESS table with in-frame sequences only. Part of the clones is absent; in the studies checked, under half of the shortfall reflects unresolved V genes, and no reason is known for the rest. The sample includes about 78,000 clones, with about nine tenths observed a single time. The ten largest make up roughly 4.5% of the sample. Sequenced sample: peripheral blood. These receptors all stem from a man in his fifties or sixties with active or convalescent COVID-19.

This clone was seen at least ten times. The chain recombines TRBV6-6 with TRBJ2-7; D is unresolved. Per germline, CDR1 MNHNY and CDR2 SVGAGI (reference sequence). Trimming stripped 5 bases from V and 7 bases from J, with 18 bases between. The CDR3 loop spans 14 amino acids. CDR3 bases: TGTGCCAGCAGTCGCGACGAGGATAATCGGGAGCAGTACGTC. It codes for CASSRDEDNREQYV.

This clone was picked up a small number of times. This chain uses TRBV28 with TRBJ2-5, with 13 bases identical to TRBD2. Per germline, CDR1 MDHEN and CDR2 SYDVKM. The CDR3 runs 16 residues. Trimming took 6 bases from V and 4 from J; bases not matched to a gene: 8. CDR3: CASRSGLAGVRETQYF. The CDR3 DNA reads as TGTGCCAGCAGATCCGGACTAGCGGGGGTGCGAGAGACCCAGTACTTC.

This clone came up a few times. The V gene is TRBV7-8, the J gene TRBJ2-5, with D maybe TRBD1 (5 bases). The CDR3 contains 15 residues. Trimming pared 6 bases from V and 2 bases from J, leaving 16 bases between. Germline V gives CDR1 SGHVS, CDR2 FQNEAQ. The CDR3 nucleotides are TGTGCCAGCAGTCCTCGGGTCAGGGAACAAGAGACCCAGTACTTC. Translating it yields CASSPRVREQETQYF.

V is TRBV6-2 or TRBV6-3 and J is TRBJ1-5, with TRBD1 matching 9 bases. The V gene's germline CDR1 is MNHEY and CDR2 SVGEGT. This CDR3 is built from 16 residues. V was clipped by 4 bases and J by 4 bases; unmatched bases: 8. CDR3 bases: TGTGCCAGCAGTTTTGACAGGGGGAGGCAAAATCAGCCCCAGCATTTT. It specifies CASSFDRGRQNQPQHF.

The CDR3 DNA reads TGTGCCAGCAGACCACAGGGGGCGGGTGAAAAACTGTTTTTT. Encoded protein: CASRPQGAGEKLFF. The rearrangement joins TRBV6-5 to TRBJ1-4; 9 bases are shared with TRBD1. There are 14 residues in the CDR3. V was clipped by 6 bases and J by 7 bases; unmatched bases: 6. Germline assignment: CDR1 MNHEY and CDR2 SVGAGI.

This chain connects TRBV29-1 to TRBJ1-2; TRBD1 matches at 9 bases. The germline V gene encodes CDR1 SQVTM and CDR2 ANQGSEA. The CDR3 consists of 12 residues. J lost 8 bases, V lost 6 bases, and 7 bases had no gene match. CDR3 sequence reads: CSVPGQGGGYTF. As DNA, the CDR3 is TGCAGCGTCCCGGGACAGGGAGGAGGCTACACCTTC.

This chain links TRBV19 with TRBJ1-1, with 8 bases identical to TRBD1. CDR3 length: 15 amino acids. Losses at the gene ends were 1 base for V and 1 base for J; bases not matched to a gene: 2. CDR1 is LNHDA and CDR2 is SQIVND in the germline V gene (reference sequence). The CDR3, as DNA: TGTGCCAGTAGTATAGTTACAGGGGGGAACACTGAAGCTTTCTTT. As protein: CASSIVTGGNTEAFF. Together with reference TRBV19 and TRBJ1-1, the CDR3 gives the full variable domain: DGGITQSPKYLFRKEGQNVTLSCEQNLNHDAMYWYRQDPGQGLRLIYYSQIVNDFQKGDIAEGYSVSREKKESFPLTVTSAQKNPTAFYLCASSIVTGGNTEAFFGQGTRLTVV.

The chain couples TRBV18 to TRBJ1-4; weak D call: TRBD1 (5 bases). In germline, CDR1 is KGHSH, CDR2 LQKENI. The ends were cut back, 6 bases at V and 6 bases at J, with 11 bases in the middle. The CDR3 contains 13 residues. The CDR3 sequence: CASSSGEDEKLFF. The CDR3 region has the DNA TGTGCCAGCTCTTCGGGGGAGGATGAAAAACTGTTTTTT.

This chain links TRBV10-3 with TRBJ2-7; D perhaps matches TRBD1 (6 bases). Per germline, CDR1 ENHRY and CDR2 SYGVKD. This CDR3 is built from 14 residues. V shed 4 bases and J shed 7 bases, with 17 bases lying between them. This CDR3 is CAISVQDRLDEQYF. In DNA form, the CDR3 reads TGTGCCATCAGTGTACAAGACAGGCTGGATGAGCAGTACTTC.

The CDR3: CASSAIINTGELFF. DNA for the CDR3: TGTGCCAGCAGTGCGATAATAAACACCGGGGAGCTGTTTTTT. The V call is TRBV27, the J call TRBJ2-2; no clear D. The germline CDR1 and CDR2 sequences are MNHEY and SMNVEV (reference sequence). The V end lost 5 bases, the J end lost 2 bases, and 9 bases lay between the germline ends. The CDR3 is 14 amino acids.

This clone was recorded a few times. CDR3 sequence reads: CASSSPGILYGYTF. The CDR3, as DNA: TGTGCCAGCAGTTCCCCCGGGATCCTCTATGGCTACACCTTC. The chain recombines TRBV28 with TRBJ1-2, with D unresolved. This CDR3 has 14 residues. V was pared by 4 bases and J by 4 bases, with 13 bases between. Germline lookup yields CDR1 MDHEN and CDR2 SYDVKM.

This clone has at least ten counts. This rearrangement joins TRBV2 to TRBJ2-7; 7 positions match TRBD1. CDR3 size: 15 residues. Germline loops: CDR1 SNHLY, CDR2 FYNNEI. V lost 6 bases, J lost 0 bases, and 8 bases stayed unmatched. The CDR3 protein is CASRRDRGRSYEQYF. CDR3 nucleotides: TGTGCCAGCAGGAGGGACAGAGGGCGCTCCTACGAGCAGTACTTC.

The V gene is TRBV28, the J gene TRBJ2-1, with a tentative D call TRBD2 (5 bases). Trimming shortened V by 6 bases and J by 3 bases, and 18 bases separated the two germline ends. The CDR3 totals 16 residues. The V gene's germline CDR1 is MDHEN and CDR2 SYDVKM. The CDR3 reads CASSSLVGRDYNEQFF. For the CDR3, the DNA is TGTGCCAGCAGCTCACTAGTAGGGCGCGACTACAATGAGCAGTTCTTC.

V is TRBV19 and J is TRBJ1-3; TRBD1 agrees at 7 bases. V gave up 6 bases and J gave up 0 bases; unmatched junction bases: 5. CDR3 length: 15 amino acids. Germline loops: CDR1 LNHDA, CDR2 SQIVND (reference sequence). The CDR3 protein is CASSGQEISGNTIYF. In DNA form, the CDR3 reads TGTGCCAGTAGCGGACAGGAGATCTCTGGAAACACCATATATTTT.